The subject of this entry is one T cell receptor beta chain. The ends lost 2 bases at V and 4 bases at J; junction bases unmatched: 2. The CDR3 loop spans 14 amino acids. In germline, CDR1 is SGHRS, CDR2 YFSETQ. Residents of 24 US areas, aged about 18 to 95 years, made up the participants. This specimen belongs to a study of blood T cell repertoires in COVID-19. Study at large: Both acute and convalescent COVID-19 samples were obtained from the United States, Italy and Spain.

Here immunoSEQ multiplex PCR was the method, and the copy in TCRdb shows in-frame clones only, minus some. The top ten hold around 8.9% of the sample, which has about 200,000 clones, 81% seen once. The gene calls are TRBV5-1 and TRBJ1-4; 7 bases line up with TRBD1. This sequence originates from a woman aged 45-65 years with acute COVID-19. Sequencing was done on a sample of PBMCs or T cells enriched from blood (not recorded which). The CDR3 sequence is CASSFGDSNEKLFF. The CDR3 coding sequence is TGCGCCAGCAGCTTCGGGGACAGTAATGAAAAACTGTTTTTT.